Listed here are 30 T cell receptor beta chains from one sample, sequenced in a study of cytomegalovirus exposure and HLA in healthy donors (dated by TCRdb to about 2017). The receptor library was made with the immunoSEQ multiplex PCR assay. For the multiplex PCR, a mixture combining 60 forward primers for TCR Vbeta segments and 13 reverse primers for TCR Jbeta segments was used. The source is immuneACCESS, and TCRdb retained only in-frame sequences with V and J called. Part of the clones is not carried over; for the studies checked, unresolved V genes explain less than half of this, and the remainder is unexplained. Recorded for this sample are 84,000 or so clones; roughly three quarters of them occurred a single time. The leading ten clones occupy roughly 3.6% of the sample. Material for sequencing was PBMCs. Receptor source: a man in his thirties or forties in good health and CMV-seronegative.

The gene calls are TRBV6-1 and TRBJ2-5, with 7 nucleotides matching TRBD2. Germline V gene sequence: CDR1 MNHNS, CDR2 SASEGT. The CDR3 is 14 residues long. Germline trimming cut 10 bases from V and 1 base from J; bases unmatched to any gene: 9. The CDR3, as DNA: TGTGCCACTCTCTCGGGGGGAGCCCAAGAGACCCAGTACTTC. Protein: CATLSGGAQETQYF.

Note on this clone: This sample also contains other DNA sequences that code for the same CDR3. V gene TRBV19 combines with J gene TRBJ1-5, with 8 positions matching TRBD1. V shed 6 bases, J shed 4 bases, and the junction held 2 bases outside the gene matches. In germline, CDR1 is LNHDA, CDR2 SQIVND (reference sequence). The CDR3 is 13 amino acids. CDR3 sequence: CASSRQGNQPQHF. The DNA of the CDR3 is TGTGCCAGTAGCCGACAGGGGAATCAGCCCCAGCATTTT.

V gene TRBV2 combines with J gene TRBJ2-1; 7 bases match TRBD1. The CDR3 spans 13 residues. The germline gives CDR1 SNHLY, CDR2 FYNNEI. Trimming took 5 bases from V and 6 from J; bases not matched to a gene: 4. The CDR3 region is CASSRDRVNEQFF. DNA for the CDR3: TGTGCCAGCAGTCGAGACAGGGTCAATGAGCAGTTCTTC.

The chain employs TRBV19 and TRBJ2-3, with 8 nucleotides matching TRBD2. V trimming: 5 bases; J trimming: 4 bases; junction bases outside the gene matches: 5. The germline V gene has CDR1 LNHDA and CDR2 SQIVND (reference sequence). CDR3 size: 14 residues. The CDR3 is CASSLSGGSDTQYF. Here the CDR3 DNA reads TGTGCCAGTAGTCTAAGCGGGGGTTCAGATACGCAGTATTTT.

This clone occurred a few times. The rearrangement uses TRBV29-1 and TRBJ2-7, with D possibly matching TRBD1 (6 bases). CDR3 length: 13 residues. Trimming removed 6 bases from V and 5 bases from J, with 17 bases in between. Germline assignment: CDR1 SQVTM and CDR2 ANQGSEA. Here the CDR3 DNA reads TGCAGCGTCGCCAACACCAGACAGGACGAGCAGTACTTC. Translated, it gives CSVANTRQDEQYF.

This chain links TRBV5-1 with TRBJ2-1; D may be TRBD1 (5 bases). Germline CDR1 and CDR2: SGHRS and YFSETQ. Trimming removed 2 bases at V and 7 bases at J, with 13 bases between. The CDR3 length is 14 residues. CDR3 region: CASSFNMQGNEQFF. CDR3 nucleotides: TGCGCCAGCAGCTTTAATATGCAGGGTAATGAGCAGTTCTTC. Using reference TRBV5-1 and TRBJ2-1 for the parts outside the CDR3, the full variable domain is KAGVTQTPRYLIKTRGQQVTLSCSPISGHRSVSWYQQTPGQGLQFLFEYFSETQRNKGNFPGRFSGRQFSNSRSEMNVSTLELGDSALYLCASSFNMQGNEQFFGPGTRLTVL.

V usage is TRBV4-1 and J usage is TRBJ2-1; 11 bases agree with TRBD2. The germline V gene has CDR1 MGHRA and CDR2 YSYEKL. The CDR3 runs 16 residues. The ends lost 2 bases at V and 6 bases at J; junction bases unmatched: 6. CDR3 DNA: TGCGCCAGCAGCCAACTAGCGGGAGGATGGGGCAATGAGCAGTTCTTC. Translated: CASSQLAGGWGNEQFF.

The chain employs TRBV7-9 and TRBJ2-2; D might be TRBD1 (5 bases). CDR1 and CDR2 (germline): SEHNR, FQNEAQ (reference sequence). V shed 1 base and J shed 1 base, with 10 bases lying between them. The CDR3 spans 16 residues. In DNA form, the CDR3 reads TGTGCCAGCAGCTTAGTTGGTCAGGGGAACACCGGGGAGCTGTTTTTT. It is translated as CASSLVGQGNTGELFF.

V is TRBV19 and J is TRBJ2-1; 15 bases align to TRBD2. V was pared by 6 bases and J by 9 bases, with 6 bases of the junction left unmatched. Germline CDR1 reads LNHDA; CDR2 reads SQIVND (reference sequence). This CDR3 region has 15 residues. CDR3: CASRGGTSGGSEQFF. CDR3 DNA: TGTGCCAGTAGAGGAGGGACTAGCGGGGGGAGTGAGCAGTTCTTC.

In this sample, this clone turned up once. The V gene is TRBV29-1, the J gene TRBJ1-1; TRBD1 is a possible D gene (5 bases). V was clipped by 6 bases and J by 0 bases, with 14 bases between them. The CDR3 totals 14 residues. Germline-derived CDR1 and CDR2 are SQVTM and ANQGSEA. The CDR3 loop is CSVSRAQVNTEAFF. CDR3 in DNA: TGCAGCGTCTCCCGGGCACAGGTGAACACTGAAGCTTTCTTT.

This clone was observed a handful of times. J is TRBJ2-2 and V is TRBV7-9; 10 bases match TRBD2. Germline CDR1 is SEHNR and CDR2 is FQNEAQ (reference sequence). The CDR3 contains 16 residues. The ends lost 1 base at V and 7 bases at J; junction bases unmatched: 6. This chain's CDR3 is CASSLESGRAHGELFF. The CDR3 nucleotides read TGTGCCAGCAGCTTAGAAAGCGGGAGGGCCCACGGGGAGCTGTTTTTT. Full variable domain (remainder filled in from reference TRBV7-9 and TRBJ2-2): DTGVSQNPRHKITKRGQNVTFRCDPISEHNRLYWYRQTLGQGPEFLTYFQNEAQLEKSRLLSDRFSAERPKGSFSTLEIQRTEQGDSAMYLCASSLESGRAHGELFFGEGSRLTVL.

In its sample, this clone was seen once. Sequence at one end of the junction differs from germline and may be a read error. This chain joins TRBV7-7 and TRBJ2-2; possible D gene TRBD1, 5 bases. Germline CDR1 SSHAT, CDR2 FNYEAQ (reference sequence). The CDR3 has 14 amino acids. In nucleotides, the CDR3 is TGTGCTAGCAGCTTAGCCCAGGGTGTCGGGGAGCTGTTTTTT. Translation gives CASSLAQGVGELFF.

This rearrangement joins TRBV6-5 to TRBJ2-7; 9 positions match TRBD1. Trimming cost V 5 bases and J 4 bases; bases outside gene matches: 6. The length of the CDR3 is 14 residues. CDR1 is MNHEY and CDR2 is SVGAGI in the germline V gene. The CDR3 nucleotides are TGTGCCAGCAGTGCCACAGGGGGCATTTACGAGCAGTACTTC. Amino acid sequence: CASSATGGIYEQYF.

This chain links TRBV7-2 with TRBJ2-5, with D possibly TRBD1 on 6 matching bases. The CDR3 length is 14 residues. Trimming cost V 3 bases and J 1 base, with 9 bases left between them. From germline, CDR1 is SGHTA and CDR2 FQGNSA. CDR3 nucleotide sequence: TGTGCCAGCAGCTTCTCAGGGGCCCAAGAGACCCAGTACTTC. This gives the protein CASSFSGAQETQYF.

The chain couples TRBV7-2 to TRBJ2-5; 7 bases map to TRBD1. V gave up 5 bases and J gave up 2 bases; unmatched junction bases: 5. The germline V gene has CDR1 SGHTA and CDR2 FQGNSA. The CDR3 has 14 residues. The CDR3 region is CASSLGQDQETQYF. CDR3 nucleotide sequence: TGTGCCAGCAGCCTCGGACAGGATCAAGAGACCCAGTACTTC.

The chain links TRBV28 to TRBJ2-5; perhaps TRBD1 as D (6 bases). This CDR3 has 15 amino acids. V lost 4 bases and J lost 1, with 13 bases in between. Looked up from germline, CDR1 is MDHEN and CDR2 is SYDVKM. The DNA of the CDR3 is TGTGCCAGCAGTTCAGCCCAGGGGCTCCAAGAGACCCAGTACTTC. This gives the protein CASSSAQGLQETQYF.

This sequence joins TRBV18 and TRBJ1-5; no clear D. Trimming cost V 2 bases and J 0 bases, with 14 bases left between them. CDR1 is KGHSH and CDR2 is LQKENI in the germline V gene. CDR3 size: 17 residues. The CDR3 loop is CASSPDSWAASNQPQHF. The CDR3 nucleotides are TGTGCCAGCTCACCAGATTCTTGGGCAGCTAGCAATCAGCCCCAGCATTTT.

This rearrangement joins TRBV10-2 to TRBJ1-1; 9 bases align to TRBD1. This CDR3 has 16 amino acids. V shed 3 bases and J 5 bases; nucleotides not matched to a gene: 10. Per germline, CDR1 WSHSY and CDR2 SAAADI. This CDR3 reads CASSEWWRQGGTEAFF. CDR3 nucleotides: TGCGCCAGCAGTGAATGGTGGCGACAGGGGGGAACTGAAGCTTTCTTT.

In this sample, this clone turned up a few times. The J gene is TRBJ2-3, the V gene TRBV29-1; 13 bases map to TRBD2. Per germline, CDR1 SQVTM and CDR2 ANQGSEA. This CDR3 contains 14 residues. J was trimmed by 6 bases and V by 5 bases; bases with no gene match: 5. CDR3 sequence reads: CSVKLAGGPDTQYF. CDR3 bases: TGCAGCGTTAAACTAGCGGGAGGGCCGGATACGCAGTATTTT.

This chain's CDR3 is CASSVLADTQYF. DNA for the CDR3: TGTGCCAGCAGTGTTCTAGCAGATACGCAGTATTTT. The chain has TRBV2 and TRBJ2-3; D not resolved. V was clipped by 4 bases and J by 4 bases, with 6 bases between them. The CDR3 contains 12 residues. The germline CDR1 and CDR2 sequences are SNHLY and FYNNEI.

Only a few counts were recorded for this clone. CDR3 DNA sequence: TGCGCCAGCAGCCCAGGCCTTCTGGCCACCTCCTATAATTCACCCCTCCACTTT. This encodes CASSPGLLATSYNSPLHF. V usage is TRBV4-1 and J usage is TRBJ1-6; D is uncertain. The germline V and J ends were trimmed by 4 bases and 0 bases, with 16 bases remaining between them. Germline values: CDR1 MGHRA, CDR2 YSYEKL. CDR3 length: 18 amino acids.

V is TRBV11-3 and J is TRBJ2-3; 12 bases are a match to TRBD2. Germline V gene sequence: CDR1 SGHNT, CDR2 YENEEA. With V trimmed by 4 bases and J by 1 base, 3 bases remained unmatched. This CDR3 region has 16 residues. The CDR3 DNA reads TGTGCCAGCAGCTCAAGGACTAGCGGGGGCACAGATACGCAGTATTTT. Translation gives CASSSRTSGGTDTQYF.

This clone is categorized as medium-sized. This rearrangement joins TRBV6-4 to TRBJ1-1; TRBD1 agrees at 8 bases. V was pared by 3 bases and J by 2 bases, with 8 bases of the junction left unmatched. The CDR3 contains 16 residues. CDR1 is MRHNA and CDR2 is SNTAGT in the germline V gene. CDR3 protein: CASSETPGTGNTEAFF. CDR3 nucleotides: TGTGCCAGCAGTGAAACCCCCGGGACAGGCAACACTGAAGCTTTCTTT.

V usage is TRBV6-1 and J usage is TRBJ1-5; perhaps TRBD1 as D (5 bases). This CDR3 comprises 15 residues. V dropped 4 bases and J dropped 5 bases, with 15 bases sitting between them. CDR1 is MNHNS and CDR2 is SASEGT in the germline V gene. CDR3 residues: CASSATNGADQPQHF. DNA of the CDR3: TGTGCCAGCAGTGCCACGAATGGGGCCGATCAGCCCCAGCATTTT.

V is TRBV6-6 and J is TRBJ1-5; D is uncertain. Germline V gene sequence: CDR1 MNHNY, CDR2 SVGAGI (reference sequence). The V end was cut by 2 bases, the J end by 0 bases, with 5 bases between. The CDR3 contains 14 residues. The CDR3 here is CASSYSSSNQPQHF. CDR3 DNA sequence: TGTGCCAGCAGTTACAGTAGTAGCAATCAGCCCCAGCATTTT.

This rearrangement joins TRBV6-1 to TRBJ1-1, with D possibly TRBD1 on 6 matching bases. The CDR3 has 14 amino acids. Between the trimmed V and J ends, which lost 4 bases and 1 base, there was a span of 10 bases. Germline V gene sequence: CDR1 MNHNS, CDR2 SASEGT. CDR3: CASSAQGWNTEAFF. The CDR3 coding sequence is TGTGCCAGCAGTGCGCAGGGGTGGAACACTGAAGCTTTCTTT.

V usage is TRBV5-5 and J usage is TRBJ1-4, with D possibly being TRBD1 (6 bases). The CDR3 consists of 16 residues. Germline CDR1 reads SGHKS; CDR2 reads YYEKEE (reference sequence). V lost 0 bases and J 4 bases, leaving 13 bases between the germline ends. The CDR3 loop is CASSLEPTGINEKLFF. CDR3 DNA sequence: TGTGCCAGCAGCTTGGAACCCACAGGGATTAATGAAAAACTGTTTTTT.

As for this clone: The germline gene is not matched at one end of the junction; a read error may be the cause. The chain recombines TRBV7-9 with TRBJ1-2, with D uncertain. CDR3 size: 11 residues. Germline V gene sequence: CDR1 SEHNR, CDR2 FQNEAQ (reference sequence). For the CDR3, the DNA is TGTTCCAGCAGTTCCGGGGATGGCTACACCTTC. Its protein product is CSSSSGDGYTF.

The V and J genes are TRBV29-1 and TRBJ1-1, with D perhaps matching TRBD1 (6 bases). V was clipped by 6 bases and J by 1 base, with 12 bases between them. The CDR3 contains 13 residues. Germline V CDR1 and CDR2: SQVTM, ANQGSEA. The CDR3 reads CSVRRGRNTEAFF. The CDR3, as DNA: TGCAGCGTCCGCAGGGGCCGGAACACTGAAGCTTTCTTT.

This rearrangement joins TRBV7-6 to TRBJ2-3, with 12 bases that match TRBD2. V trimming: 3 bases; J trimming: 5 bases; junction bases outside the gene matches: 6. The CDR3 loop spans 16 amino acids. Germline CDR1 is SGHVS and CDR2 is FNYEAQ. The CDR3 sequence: CASSFSSGGGRDTQYF. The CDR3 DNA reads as TGTGCCAGCAGCTTCTCTAGCGGGGGGGGGAGAGATACGCAGTATTTT.